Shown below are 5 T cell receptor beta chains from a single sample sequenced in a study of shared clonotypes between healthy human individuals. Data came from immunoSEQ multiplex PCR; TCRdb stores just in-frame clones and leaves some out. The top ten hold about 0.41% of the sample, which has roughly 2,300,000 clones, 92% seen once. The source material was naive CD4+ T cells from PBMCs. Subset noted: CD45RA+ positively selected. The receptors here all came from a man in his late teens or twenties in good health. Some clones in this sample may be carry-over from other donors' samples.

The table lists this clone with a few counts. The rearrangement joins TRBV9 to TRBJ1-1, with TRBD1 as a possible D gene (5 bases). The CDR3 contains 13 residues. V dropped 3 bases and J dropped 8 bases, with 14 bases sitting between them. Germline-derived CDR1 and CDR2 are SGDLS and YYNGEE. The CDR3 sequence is CASSAAGDPEAFF. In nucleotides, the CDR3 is TGTGCCAGCAGCGCCGCGGGGGACCCAGAAGCTTTCTTT.

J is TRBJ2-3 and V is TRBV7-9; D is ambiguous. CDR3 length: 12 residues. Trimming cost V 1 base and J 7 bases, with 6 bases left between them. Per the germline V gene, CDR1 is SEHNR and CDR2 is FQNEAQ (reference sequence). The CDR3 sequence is CASSLGPNTQYF. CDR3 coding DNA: TGTGCCAGCAGCTTAGGACCCAATACGCAGTATTTT.

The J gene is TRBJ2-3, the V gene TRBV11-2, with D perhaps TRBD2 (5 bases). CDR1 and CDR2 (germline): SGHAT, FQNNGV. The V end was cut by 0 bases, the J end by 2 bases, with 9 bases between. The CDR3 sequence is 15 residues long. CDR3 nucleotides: TGTGCCAGCAGCTTAGAGATAGCGCCCACAGATACGCAGTATTTT. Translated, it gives CASSLEIAPTDTQYF.

CDR3 residues: CATGTGEGGEQFF. Written as DNA, the CDR3 is TGTGCCACCGGGACAGGCGAAGGGGGTGAGCAGTTCTTC. The chain links TRBV27 to TRBJ2-1; 8 nucleotides agree with TRBD1. V gave up 10 bases and J gave up 9 bases; unmatched junction bases: 11. The CDR3 has 13 amino acids. Germline V gene data show CDR1 as MNHEY and CDR2 as SMNVEV (reference sequence).

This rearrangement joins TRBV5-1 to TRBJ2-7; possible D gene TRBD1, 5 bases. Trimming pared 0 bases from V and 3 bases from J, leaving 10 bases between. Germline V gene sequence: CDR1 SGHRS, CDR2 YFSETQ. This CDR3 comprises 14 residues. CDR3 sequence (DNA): TGCGCCAGCAGCTTGGAGGACACAGTCTACGAGCAGTACTTC. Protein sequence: CASSLEDTVYEQYF.